These 20 T cell receptor beta chains came from one sample sequenced in a study of shared clonotypes between healthy human individuals. The repertoire was sequenced with immunoSEQ multiplex PCR; TCRdb's copy has only in-frame clones and lacks some. The sample holds some 2.3 million clones, 90% to 95% seen once. The sample comprised naive CD4+ T cells from PBMCs. Subset specified: CD45RA+ positively selected. The receptors originated from a young man in good health. Some clones in this sample may be carry-over from other donors' samples.

This chain connects TRBV6-5 to TRBJ2-7, with 9 bases identical to TRBD2. CDR1 and CDR2 from the germline V gene are MNHEY and SVGAGI. V was clipped by 0 bases and J by 3 bases; unmatched bases: 6. The CDR3 extends over 16 amino acids. The CDR3 spells CASSYSRASGVYEQYF. CDR3 sequence (DNA): TGTGCCAGCAGTTACTCGAGGGCTAGCGGGGTCTACGAGCAGTACTTC.

This clone appeared once. The chain couples TRBV18 to TRBJ1-1; the match to TRBD1 covers 8 bases. The CDR3 covers 13 residues. CDR1 and CDR2 (germline): KGHSH, LQKENI. V shed 2 bases, J shed 9 bases, and the junction held 5 bases outside the gene matches. For the CDR3, the DNA is TGTGCCAGCTCACCATCAGGCAGGGGGCAAGCTTTCTTT. This translates into CASSPSGRGQAFF.

The V and J genes are TRBV9 and TRBJ1-5; TRBD1 is a possible D gene (6 bases). Per germline, CDR1 SGDLS and CDR2 YYNGEE. V shed 4 bases and J shed 6 bases, with 14 bases lying between them. This CDR3 spans 14 amino acids. CDR3 bases: TGTGCCAGCAGCTCACGGGGGGGCCCTCAGCCCCAGCATTTT. Amino acid sequence: CASSSRGGPQPQHF.

The V call is TRBV28, the J call TRBJ1-1; no clear D. The CDR3 has 13 amino acids. V lost 0 bases and J 8 bases, leaving 10 bases between the germline ends. Germline V gene lookup returns CDR1 MDHEN and CDR2 SYDVKM. For the CDR3, the DNA is TGTGCCAGCAGTTTATGGGGCCCCGCCGAAGCTTTCTTT. It encodes CASSLWGPAEAFF.

The chain uses TRBV5-1 and TRBJ2-3; D not resolved. The CDR3 sequence is 16 residues long. V was clipped by 0 bases and J by 2 bases, with 13 bases between them. Germline V gene sequence: CDR1 SGHRS, CDR2 YFSETQ. The CDR3 spells CASSLGTVGVTDTQYF. In DNA form, the CDR3 reads TGCGCCAGCAGCTTGGGTACAGTTGGTGTCACAGATACGCAGTATTTT.

This chain joins TRBV2 and TRBJ1-5; 7 nucleotides align to TRBD1. The length of the CDR3 is 15 residues. J gave up 3 bases and V 6 bases, and 8 bases lay outside the gene matches. The germline CDR1 and CDR2 sequences are SNHLY and FYNNEI. CDR3: CASSVRDSTNQPQHF. Here the CDR3 DNA reads TGTGCCAGCAGCGTCCGGGACAGCACCAATCAGCCCCAGCATTTT. Full variable domain (outside the CDR3, taken from reference TRBV2 and TRBJ1-5): EPEVTQTPSHQVTQMGQEVILRCVPISNHLYFYWYRQILGQKVEFLVSFYNNEISEKSEIFDDQFSVERPDGSNFTLKIRSTKLEDSAMYFCASSVRDSTNQPQHFGDGTRLSIL.

The V and J genes are TRBV4-1 and TRBJ2-3; D might be TRBD1 (6 bases). V was pared by 8 bases and J by 3 bases, with 9 bases between. Germline CDR1 MGHRA, CDR2 YSYEKL. The CDR3 spans 12 residues. The CDR3 sequence is CASQGGTDTQYF. CDR3 in DNA: TGCGCCAGCCAAGGGGGTACAGATACGCAGTATTTT.

The chain links TRBV10-3 to TRBJ2-3, with 12 bases that match TRBD2. Per germline, CDR1 ENHRY and CDR2 SYGVKD. The J segment lost 5 bases and the V segment lost 6 bases, leaving 3 bases of the junction unmatched. This CDR3 spans 14 amino acids. Here the CDR3 reads CAISPTSGRDTQYF. The CDR3, as DNA: TGTGCCATCAGCCCGACTAGCGGGAGAGATACGCAGTATTTT.

The chain is built from TRBV28 and TRBJ1-1; D call uncertain. The CDR3 contains 15 residues. Germline CDR1 and CDR2: MDHEN and SYDVKM. V lost 0 bases and J lost 0, with 8 bases in between. The CDR3 nucleotides read TGTGCCAGCAGTTTATGGGTGAAGATGAACACTGAAGCTTTCTTT. Its protein product is CASSLWVKMNTEAFF.

This clone was seen once. V usage is TRBV19 and J usage is TRBJ2-3, with 7 bases lining up with TRBD2. In germline, CDR1 is LNHDA, CDR2 SQIVND (reference sequence). The CDR3 is 15 residues long. V gave up 6 bases and J gave up 0 bases; unmatched junction bases: 6. The CDR3 protein is CASSLGGVSTDTQYF. Here the CDR3 DNA reads TGTGCCAGTAGCCTGGGGGGGGTTAGCACAGATACGCAGTATTTT.

V usage is TRBV7-8 and J usage is TRBJ2-6, with D possibly being TRBD1 (5 bases). The germline V gene has CDR1 SGHVS and CDR2 FQNEAQ. V lost 5 bases and J 4 bases, leaving 12 bases between the germline ends. The CDR3 contains 15 residues. The DNA for the CDR3 is TGTGCCAGCAGCCCGAGACAGTCCGGGGCCAACGTCCTGACTTTC. Its translation: CASSPRQSGANVLTF.

The J gene is TRBJ1-2, the V gene TRBV7-3, with D possibly being TRBD1 (5 bases). The CDR3 is 16 residues long. V gave up 2 bases and J gave up 7 bases, with 20 bases separating them. From germline, CDR1 is SGHTA and CDR2 FQGTGA. The CDR3 here is CASSLRSESGGPGYTF. CDR3 sequence (DNA): TGTGCCAGCAGCTTACGGTCGGAGTCCGGGGGTCCTGGCTACACCTTC.

V usage is TRBV12-5 and J usage is TRBJ2-2; D is tentatively TRBD1 or TRBD2 (6 bases each). Trimming took 2 bases from V and 3 from J, leaving 10 bases between them. This CDR3 is built from 15 residues. Germline assignment: CDR1 LGHNT and CDR2 FRNRAP. The CDR3 region has the DNA TGTGCTAGTGGTTTGATGGGGGGCTACACCGGGGAGCTGTTTTTT. Translating gives CASGLMGGYTGELFF.

CDR3 in amino acids: CSAASGSLSQYF. In DNA form, the CDR3 reads TGCAGCGCCGCTAGCGGGAGTCTGTCTCAGTACTTC. The J gene is TRBJ2-7, the V gene TRBV29-1; 10 nucleotides align to TRBD2. Per the germline V gene, CDR1 is SQVTM and CDR2 is ANQGSEA. This CDR3 comprises 12 residues. The V gene end was trimmed by 7 bases and the J gene end by 10 bases; junction bases not matched to a gene: 10.

The J gene is TRBJ2-7, the V gene TRBV28, with 7 bases identical to TRBD1. The trim removed 8 bases at V and 5 bases at J, leaving 9 bases unmatched. The CDR3 totals 13 residues. The V gene's germline CDR1 is MDHEN and CDR2 SYDVKM. The CDR3 DNA is TGTGCCAGCCGATCCGGGACAGTAGACGAGCAGTACTTC. The encoded protein is CASRSGTVDEQYF.

The chain recombines TRBV27 with TRBJ1-1, with D unresolved. Germline CDR1 reads MNHEY; CDR2 reads SMNVEV (reference sequence). Trimming took 2 bases from V and 1 from J, leaving 14 bases between them. This CDR3 has 16 residues. The CDR3 here is CASSLSGPRENTEAFF. CDR3 DNA: TGTGCCAGCAGTTTAAGTGGGCCTCGGGAGAACACTGAAGCTTTCTTT.

V gene TRBV29-1 combines with J gene TRBJ2-7; 8 bases fit TRBD1. The ends lost 5 bases at V and 2 bases at J; junction bases unmatched: 2. The CDR3 is 12 amino acids. Germline V CDR1 and CDR2: SQVTM, ANQGSEA. The CDR3: CSVSGQAYEQYF. CDR3 DNA sequence: TGCAGCGTTTCGGGACAGGCCTACGAGCAGTACTTC.

The chain has TRBV4-1 and TRBJ2-2; 11 nucleotides match TRBD1. J was trimmed by 6 bases and V by 4 bases; bases with no gene match: 7. Germline CDR1 reads MGHRA; CDR2 reads YSYEKL. The CDR3 consists of 16 residues. In DNA form, the CDR3 reads TGCGCCAGCAGCCCAGCGGACAGGGGGCTAGCCGGGGAGCTGTTTTTT. It yields the protein CASSPADRGLAGELFF.

The chain links TRBV25-1 to TRBJ2-1, with 10 bases matching TRBD2. Unmatched junction bases numbered 9, after V lost 7 bases and J lost 9 bases. Germline V lookup: CDR1 MGHDK, CDR2 SYGVNS. This CDR3 comprises 14 residues. In DNA, the CDR3 is TGTGCCAGCACCCCTAGCGGGGGTTCGGGTGAGCAGTTCTTC. Protein sequence: CASTPSGGSGEQFF.

The chain uses TRBV2 and TRBJ1-2; TRBD1 aligns across 12 bases. The CDR3 runs 16 residues. CDR1 SNHLY and CDR2 FYNNEI come from the germline V gene. Trimming took 2 bases from V and 3 from J; bases not matched to a gene: 4. The CDR3 DNA follows: TGTGCCAGCAGTGAACGGGGGACAGGGGGCGACTATGGCTACACCTTC. This translates into CASSERGTGGDYGYTF.